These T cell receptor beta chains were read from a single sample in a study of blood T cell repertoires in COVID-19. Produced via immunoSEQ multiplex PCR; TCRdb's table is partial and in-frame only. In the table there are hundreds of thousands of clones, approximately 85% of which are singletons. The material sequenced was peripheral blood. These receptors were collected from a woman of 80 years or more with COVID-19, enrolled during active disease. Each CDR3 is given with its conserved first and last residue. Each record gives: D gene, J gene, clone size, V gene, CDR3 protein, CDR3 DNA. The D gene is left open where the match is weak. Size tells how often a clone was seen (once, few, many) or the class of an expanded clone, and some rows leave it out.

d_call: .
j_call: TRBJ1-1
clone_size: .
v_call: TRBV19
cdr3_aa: CASIGGAIGTEAFF
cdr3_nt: TGTGCCAGTATCGGGGGGGCGATCGGCACTGAAGCTTTCTTT

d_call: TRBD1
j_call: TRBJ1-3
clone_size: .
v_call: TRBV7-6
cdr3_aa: CASSLGQGAGNTIYF
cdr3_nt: TGTGCCAGCAGCTTGGGACAGGGGGCCGGAAACACCATATATTTT

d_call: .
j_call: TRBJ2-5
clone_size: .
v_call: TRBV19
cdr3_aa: CASSDLSAGTQYF
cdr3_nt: TGTGCCAGCTCGGACTTGTCGGCCGGTACCCAGTACTTC

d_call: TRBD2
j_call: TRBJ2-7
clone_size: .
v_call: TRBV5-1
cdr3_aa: CASSASGWTYEQYF
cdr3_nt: TGCGCCAGCAGCGCTAGCGGTTGGACCTACGAGCAGTACTTC

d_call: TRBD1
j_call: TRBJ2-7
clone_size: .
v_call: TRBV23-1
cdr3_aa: CASSQSWDSYYEQYF
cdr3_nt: TGCGCCAGCAGTCAATCGTGGGACAGCTACTACGAGCAGTACTTC

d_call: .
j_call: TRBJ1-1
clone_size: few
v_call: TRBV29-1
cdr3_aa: CSGVRYRGDTEAFF
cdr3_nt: TGCAGCGGTGTGAGGTATCGAGGCGACACTGAAGCTTTCTTT

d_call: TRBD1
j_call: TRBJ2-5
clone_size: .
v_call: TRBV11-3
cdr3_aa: CASSLGSRGSETQYF
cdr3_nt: TGTGCCAGCAGCTTAGGGAGCAGGGGGTCAGAGACCCAGTACTTC

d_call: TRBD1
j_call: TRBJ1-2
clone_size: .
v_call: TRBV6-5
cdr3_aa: CASRGQSEGGYTF
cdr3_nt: TGTGCCAGCAGGGGACAGTCCGAGGGGGGCTACACCTTC

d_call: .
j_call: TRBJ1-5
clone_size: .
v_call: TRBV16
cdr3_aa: CASSQSLTGSQPQHF
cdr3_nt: TGTGCCAGCAGCCAATCGTTAACAGGGTCTCAGCCCCAGCATTTT

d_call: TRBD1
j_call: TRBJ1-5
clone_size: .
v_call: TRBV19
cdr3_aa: CASNLQGASNQPQHF
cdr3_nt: TGTGCCAGTAATTTACAGGGGGCCAGCAATCAGCCCCAGCATTTT

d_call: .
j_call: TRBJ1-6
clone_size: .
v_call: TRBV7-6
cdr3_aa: CASSLGAGAGIPNSPLHF
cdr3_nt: TGTGCCAGCAGCTTAGGCGCTGGAGCGGGGATTCCCAATTCACCCCTCCACTTT

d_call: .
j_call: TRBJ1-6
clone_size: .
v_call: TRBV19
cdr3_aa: CASSILAGDSPLHF
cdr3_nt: TGTGCCAGTAGTATACTCGCCGGGGATTCACCCCTCCACTTT

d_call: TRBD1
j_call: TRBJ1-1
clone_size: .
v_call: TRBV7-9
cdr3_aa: CASSSRDRGYTEAFF
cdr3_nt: TGTGCCAGCAGCTCACGGGACAGGGGGTACACTGAAGCTTTCTTT

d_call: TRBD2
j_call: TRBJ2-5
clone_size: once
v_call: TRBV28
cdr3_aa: CASSRSSGGGTQYF
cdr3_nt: TGTGCCAGCAGTCGATCTAGCGGGGGGGGGACCCAGTACTTC

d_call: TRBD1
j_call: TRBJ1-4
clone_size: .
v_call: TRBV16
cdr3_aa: CASSQLQGVTNEKLFF
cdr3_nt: TGTGCCAGCAGCCAATTACAGGGGGTGACTAATGAAAAACTGTTTTTT

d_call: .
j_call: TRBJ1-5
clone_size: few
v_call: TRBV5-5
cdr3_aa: CASSLGTTGNQPQHF
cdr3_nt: TGTGCCAGCAGCTTGGGAACCACAGGTAATCAGCCCCAGCATTTT